This passage covers 19 T cell receptor beta chains from one sample sequenced in a study of blood T cell repertoires in COVID-19. Measured with immunoSEQ multiplex PCR; TCRdb has only the in-frame clones, and not every one. Counted here are around 220,000 clones, around 82% occurring once; the ten biggest clones make up approximately 5%. Sequencing input: peripheral blood. These receptors originate from a woman older than 75 with active or convalescent COVID-19.

The rearrangement joins TRBV5-1 to TRBJ1-1, with TRBD1 identical over 10 bases. CDR3 length equals 15 residues. Unmatched junction bases numbered 6, after V lost 0 bases and J lost 7 bases. Looked up from germline, CDR1 is SGHRS and CDR2 is YFSETQ. CDR3 coding DNA: TGCGCCAGCAGCTTGGCCGGACAGGGGGTCGATGAAGCTTTCTTT. It encodes CASSLAGQGVDEAFF.

The chain uses TRBV29-1 and TRBJ1-2; 8 bases agree with TRBD1. The CDR3 contains 14 residues. Germline V gene data show CDR1 as SQVTM and CDR2 as ANQGSEA. Germline trimming cut 7 bases from V and 0 bases from J; bases unmatched to any gene: 7. The CDR3 DNA sequence: TGCAGCGCCGACAGGGGACTAACTAACTATGGCTACACCTTC. Residues: CSADRGLTNYGYTF.

The chain combines TRBV13 with TRBJ2-1; 13 bases agree with TRBD2. Trimming took 4 bases from V and 4 from J; bases not matched to a gene: 7. CDR3 size: 17 residues. Germline V gene data show CDR1 as PRHDT and CDR2 as FYEKMQ (reference sequence). The CDR3 is CASSSTGTSGKYNEQFF. The DNA of the CDR3 is TGTGCCAGCAGCTCAACCGGGACTAGCGGGAAGTACAATGAGCAGTTCTTC. Looking up the rest from reference TRBV13 and TRBJ2-1 gives the full variable domain: AAGVIQSPRHLIKEKRETATLKCYPIPRHDTVYWYQQGPGQDPQFLISFYEKMQSDKGSIPDRFSAQQFSDYHSELNMSSLELGDSALYFCASSSTGTSGKYNEQFFGPGTRLTVL.

This chain connects TRBV6-5 to TRBJ2-3; D remains unclear. Per the germline V gene, CDR1 is MNHEY and CDR2 is SVGAGI. The length of the CDR3 is 14 residues. V dropped 8 bases and J dropped 0 bases, with 12 bases sitting between them. As DNA, the CDR3 is TGTGCCAGCCGAAACAGTTATAGCACAGATACGCAGTATTTT. Its translation is CASRNSYSTDTQYF.

As DNA, the CDR3 is TGTGCCAGCAGCCCGGGACAGCACTTAAACATTCAGTACTTC. It yields the protein CASSPGQHLNIQYF. The gene calls are TRBV5-5 and TRBJ2-4, with 7 bases that match TRBD1. There are 14 residues in the CDR3. The germline gives CDR1 SGHKS, CDR2 YYEKEE (reference sequence). V lost 4 bases and J lost 6; bases outside the gene matches: 7.

J is TRBJ1-1 and V is TRBV18; TRBD1 might be the D (6 bases). In germline, CDR1 is KGHSH, CDR2 LQKENI. The CDR3 is 16 residues long. Trimming cost V 6 bases and J 0 bases, with 17 bases left between them. CDR3 sequence reads: CASSPGTRKLNTEAFF. The CDR3 bases are TGTGCCAGCTCTCCCGGGACACGAAAGCTGAACACTGAAGCTTTCTTT.

This chain joins TRBV25-1 and TRBJ2-7; maybe TRBD1 (6 bases). The V end was cut by 2 bases, the J end by 9 bases, with 11 bases between. Germline V gene lookup returns CDR1 MGHDK and CDR2 SYGVNS. CDR3 length: 12 residues. The CDR3 DNA sequence: TGTGCCAGCAGTGAAGGACAGTACACGCAGTACTTC. Its translation is CASSEGQYTQYF.

The chain recombines TRBV27 with TRBJ1-2; 9 bases agree with TRBD1. The junction had 2 bases not matched to a gene; V was cut back by 6 bases and J by 0 bases. CDR1 is MNHEY and CDR2 is SMNVEV in the germline V gene (reference sequence). The CDR3 consists of 14 residues. CDR3 nucleotides: TGTGCCAGCAGGCGACAGGGGGCTAACTATGGCTACACCTTC. The encoded protein is CASRRQGANYGYTF.

The chain joins TRBV27 to TRBJ1-1, with 8 bases matching TRBD1. Trimming at V came to 6 bases and at J to 4 bases, leaving 13 bases not matched to a gene. Germline assignment: CDR1 MNHEY and CDR2 SMNVEV (reference sequence). There are 16 residues in the CDR3. The CDR3 nucleotides are TGTGCCAGCAGGCCTGGACAGGGCGCTTTGGGCACTGAAGCTTTCTTT. It translates to CASRPGQGALGTEAFF.

The chain combines TRBV18 with TRBJ1-2; D remains unclear. The V gene lost 2 bases and the J gene lost 8 bases, with 15 bases spanning the gap. The CDR3 spans 14 residues. Germline values: CDR1 KGHSH, CDR2 LQKENI. The CDR3 here is CASSPRKEEGGYTF. In nucleotides, the CDR3 is TGTGCCAGCTCACCAAGGAAGGAGGAAGGCGGCTACACCTTC.

This rearrangement joins TRBV25-1 to TRBJ1-1; D is perhaps TRBD1 (6 bases). This CDR3 has 14 amino acids. Trimming left V 6 bases short and J 5 bases short, with 16 bases between. The germline V gene has CDR1 MGHDK and CDR2 SYGVNS. The CDR3 DNA reads as TGTGCCAGCAGCTGGGACAATCCCTGGACTGAAGCTTTCTTT. Protein product: CASSWDNPWTEAFF.

This sequence joins TRBV28 and TRBJ2-5; maybe TRBD1 (6 bases). The CDR3 consists of 14 residues. Germline V gene data show CDR1 as MDHEN and CDR2 as SYDVKM. Trimming removed 5 bases at V and 1 base at J, with 11 bases between. The CDR3 sequence is CASSPRQAQETQYF. CDR3 coding DNA: TGTGCCAGCAGTCCCCGACAGGCCCAAGAGACCCAGTACTTC.

The chain couples TRBV2 to TRBJ1-2, with D possibly matching TRBD1 (5 bases). Germline V lookup: CDR1 SNHLY, CDR2 FYNNEI. The length of the CDR3 is 14 residues. V lost 0 bases and J lost 7, with 12 bases in between. In DNA, the CDR3 is TGTGCCAGCAGTGAAGCGGGGGGTTCAGGTGGCTACACCTTC. Translation gives CASSEAGGSGGYTF.

The CDR3 loop reads CSVTDIYGYTF. The CDR3 nucleotides read TGCAGCGTCACCGACATCTATGGCTACACCTTC. This chain uses TRBV29-1 with TRBJ1-2; no reliable D call. Trimming removed 6 bases at V and 4 bases at J, with 9 bases between. Germline-derived CDR1 and CDR2 are SQVTM and ANQGSEA. This CDR3 has 11 amino acids.

The CDR3 reads CASSFGTGGYNYGYTF. The CDR3 coding sequence is TGTGCCAGCAGCTTCGGGACAGGAGGATATAACTATGGCTACACCTTC. The rearrangement links TRBV7-9 to TRBJ1-2; 8 bases are shared with TRBD1. Germline lookup yields CDR1 SEHNR and CDR2 FQNEAQ (reference sequence). V dropped 3 bases and J dropped 1; count of bases not matched to a gene: 7. The CDR3 runs 16 residues. The complete variable domain, with remaining parts taken from reference TRBV7-9 and TRBJ1-2, reads DTGVSQNPRHKITKRGQNVTFRCDPISEHNRLYWYRQTLGQGPEFLTYFQNEAQLEKSRLLSDRFSAERPKGSFSTLEIQRTEQGDSAMYLCASSFGTGGYNYGYTFGSGTRLTVV.

The chain combines TRBV3-1 (or the pseudogene TRBV3-2) with TRBJ2-7; 7 positions match TRBD1. The germline gives CDR1 LGHDT, CDR2 YNNKEL (reference sequence). The trim removed 1 base at V and 4 bases at J, leaving 4 bases unmatched. This CDR3 has 14 amino acids. The CDR3 coding sequence is TGTGCCAGCAGCCAAGGACAGGGTGTGTACGAGCAGTACTTC. Its translation: CASSQGQGVYEQYF.

The V and J genes are TRBV21-1 and TRBJ1-5. TRBV21-1 constitutes a pseudogene. This CDR3 spans 14 amino acids. As DNA, the CDR3 is TGTGCCAGCAGCTCACGGGTAGTAGAGCAGCCCCAGCATTTT. Its protein product is CASSSRVVEQPQHF.

J is TRBJ2-7 and V is TRBV3-1 (or the pseudogene TRBV3-2), with 7 bases fitting TRBD1. Germline-derived CDR1 and CDR2 are LGHDT and YNNKEL (reference sequence). This CDR3 spans 15 amino acids. V shed 3 bases, J shed 2 bases, and the junction held 7 bases outside the gene matches. CDR3 nucleotide sequence: TGTGCCAGCAGCCAGATCTGGACAGGCCCCTACGAGCAGTACTTC. Its protein product is CASSQIWTGPYEQYF.

The genes are TRBV5-8 and TRBJ2-4, with D perhaps TRBD2 (6 bases). The CDR3 is 20 amino acids. CDR1 and CDR2 from the germline V gene are SGHTS and YDEGEE. Between the trimmed V and J ends, which lost 1 base and 2 bases, there was a span of 25 bases. Here the CDR3 DNA reads TGTGCCAGCAGCTTGAGGCAGGGAAGGGCCCTCGGGAGTACCAAAAACATTCAGTACTTC. It codes for CASSLRQGRALGSTKNIQYF.